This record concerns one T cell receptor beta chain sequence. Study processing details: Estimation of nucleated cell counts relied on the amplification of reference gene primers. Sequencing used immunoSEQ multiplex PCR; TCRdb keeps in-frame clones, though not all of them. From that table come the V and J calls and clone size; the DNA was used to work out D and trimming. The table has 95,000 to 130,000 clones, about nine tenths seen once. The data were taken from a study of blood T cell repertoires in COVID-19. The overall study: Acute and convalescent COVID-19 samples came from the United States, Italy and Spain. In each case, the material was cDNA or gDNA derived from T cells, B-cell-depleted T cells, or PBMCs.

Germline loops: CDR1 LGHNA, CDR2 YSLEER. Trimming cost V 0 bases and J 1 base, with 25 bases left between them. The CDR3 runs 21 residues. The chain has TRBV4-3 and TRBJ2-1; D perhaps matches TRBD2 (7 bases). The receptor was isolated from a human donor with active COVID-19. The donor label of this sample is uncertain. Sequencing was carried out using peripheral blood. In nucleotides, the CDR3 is TGCGCCAGCAGCCAAGATTCCCCGGGACCGGGGGAGGGGGAATCCTACAATGAGCAGTTCTTC. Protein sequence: CASSQDSPGPGEGESYNEQFF.